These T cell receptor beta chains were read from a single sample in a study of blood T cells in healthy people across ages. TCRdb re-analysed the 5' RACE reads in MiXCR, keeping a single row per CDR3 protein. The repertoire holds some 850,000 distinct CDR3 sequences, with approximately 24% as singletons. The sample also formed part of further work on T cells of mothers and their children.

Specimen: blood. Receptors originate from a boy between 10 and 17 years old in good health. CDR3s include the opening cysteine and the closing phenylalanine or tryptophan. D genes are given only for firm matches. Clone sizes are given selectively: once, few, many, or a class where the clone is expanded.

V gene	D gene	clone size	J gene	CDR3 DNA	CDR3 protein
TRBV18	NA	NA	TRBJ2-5	TGTGCCAGCTCACCACTAAGAGGGGTGCGAGAGACCCAGTACTTC	CASSPLRGVRETQYF
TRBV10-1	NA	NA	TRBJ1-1	TGCGCCAGCAGTGATACTTACACTGAAGCTTTCTTT	CASSDTYTEAFF
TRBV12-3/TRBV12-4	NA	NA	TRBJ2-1	TGTGCCAGCAGTCCTCGGGTTACGAAGAGGTACTTC	CASSPRVTKRYF
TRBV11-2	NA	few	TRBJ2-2	TGTGCCAGCAGCAATGGACGGACCACCGGGGAGCTGTTTTTT	CASSNGRTTGELFF
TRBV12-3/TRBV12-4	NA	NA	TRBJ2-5	TGTGCCAGCAGCCTAAGCCCTGACCGCGAGACCCAGTACTTC	CASSLSPDRETQYF
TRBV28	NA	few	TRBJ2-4	TGTGCCAGCAGTAAGGGGGGAAGGGACATTCAGAACTTC	CASSKGGRDIQNF
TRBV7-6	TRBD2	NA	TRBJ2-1	TGTGCCAGCAGCTTAGGGACTAGCGGGGCTGAGCAGTTCTTC	CASSLGTSGAEQFF
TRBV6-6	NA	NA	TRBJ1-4	TGTGCCAGCAGCCATCCTCGCGAGGCTGCAGGTGAAAAACTGTTTTTT	CASSHPREAAGEKLFF
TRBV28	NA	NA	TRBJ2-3	TGTGCCAGCTCCTATTCTGTCGGCACAGATACGCAGTATTTT	CASSYSVGTDTQYF
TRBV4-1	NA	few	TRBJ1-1	TGCGCCAGCAGCCAAGATTTTGCGGCTGAAGCTTTCTTT	CASSQDFAAEAFF
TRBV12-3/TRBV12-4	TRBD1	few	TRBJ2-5	TGTGCCAGCAGTCCTTACAGACAGGGTACCCAAGAGACCCAGTACTTC	CASSPYRQGTQETQYF
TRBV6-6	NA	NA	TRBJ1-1	TGTGCCAGCAGTCCGATCAGGACTGAAGCTTTCTTT	CASSPIRTEAFF
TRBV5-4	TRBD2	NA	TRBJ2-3	TGTGCCAGCAGCTTGGCCCGGGGGACTAGCGTGGGAGATACGCAGTATTTT	CASSLARGTSVGDTQYF
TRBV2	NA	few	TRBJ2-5	TGTGCCAGCAGGATTGACAGACAAGAGACCCAGTACTTC	CASRIDRQETQYF
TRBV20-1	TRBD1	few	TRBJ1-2	TGCAGTGCCCCGAGGACAGGGAGGTATGGCTACACCTTC	CSAPRTGRYGYTF
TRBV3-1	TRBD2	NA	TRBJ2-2	TGTGCCAGCAGCCCTAGCGGGACGGCCGGGGAGCTGTTTTTT	CASSPSGTAGELFF
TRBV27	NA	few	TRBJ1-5	TGTGCCAGCAGTTTATTAGGAGGGGTCGGTCAGCCCCAGCACTTT	CASSLLGGVGQPQHF
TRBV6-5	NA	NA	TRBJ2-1	TGTGCCAGCAGTTACGACGGGGCTGACTACAATGAGCAGTTCTTC	CASSYDGADYNEQFF
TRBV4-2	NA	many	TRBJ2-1	TGTGCCAGCAGCCAAGATCTGGAACATGAGCAGTTCTTC	CASSQDLEHEQFF
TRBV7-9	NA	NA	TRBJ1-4	TGTGCCAGCAGCTATTATAAGGACGGGAGGGAAAAACTGTTTTTT	CASSYYKDGREKLFF
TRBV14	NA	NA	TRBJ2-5	TGTGCCAGCAGCCAAGTCCTGGGGCGCCGACAAGAGACCCAGTACTTC	CASSQVLGRRQETQYF
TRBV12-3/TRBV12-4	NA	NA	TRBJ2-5	TGTGCCAGCAGCCCAACAGGGATCCAGTACTTC	CASSPTGIQYF
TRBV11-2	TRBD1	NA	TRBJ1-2	TGTGCCAGCAGCCCGGTTGGTGGGACAGGAGATGGCTACACCTTC	CASSPVGGTGDGYTF
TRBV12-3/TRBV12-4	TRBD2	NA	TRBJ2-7	TGTGCCAGCAGTTTCAGGCTAGCGGGGGCTGGCGAGCAGTACTTC	CASSFRLAGAGEQYF
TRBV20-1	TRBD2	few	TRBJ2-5	TGCAGTGCTAGTGGGGAGCGGGGGGTCCAAGAGACCCAGTACTTC	CSASGERGVQETQYF
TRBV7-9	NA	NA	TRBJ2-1	TGTGCCAGCAGCTTAGTGGGGCCCCCAGCCCCCGAGCAGTTCTTC	CASSLVGPPAPEQFF
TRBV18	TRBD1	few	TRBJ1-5	TGTGCCAGCTCACCGGGGCAGGGGGAGGAACCCCAGCATTTT	CASSPGQGEEPQHF
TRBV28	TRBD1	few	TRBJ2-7	TGTGCCAGCAGTACCTCCAGACAGGGCTACAGCTCCTACGAGCAGTACTTC	CASSTSRQGYSSYEQYF
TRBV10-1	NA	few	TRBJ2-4	TGCGCCAGCAGCCAGGGCCTAGCCAAAAACATTCAGTACTTC	CASSQGLAKNIQYF
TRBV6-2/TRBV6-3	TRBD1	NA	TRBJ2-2	TGTGCCAGCAGTTACTCGTGGGACAGGGGGGTCACCTGGGAGCTGTTTTTT	CASSYSWDRGVTWELFF
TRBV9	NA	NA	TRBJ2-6	TGTGCCAGCAGCGTCCGGACAGCTGGGGCCAACGTCCTGACTTTC	CASSVRTAGANVLTF
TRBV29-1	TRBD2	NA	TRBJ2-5	TGCAGCGTTGGGGGTGGCGGGGGGAGTCGGGAGACCCAGTACTTC	CSVGGGGGSRETQYF
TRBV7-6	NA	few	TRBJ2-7	TGTGCCAGCAGCCTTCTCGCGGGGCCTAGGCACGAGCAGTACTTC	CASSLLAGPRHEQYF
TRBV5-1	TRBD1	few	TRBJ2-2	TGCGCCAGCAGCTTGAGGGACAGGGCCACCGGGGAGCTGTTTTTT	CASSLRDRATGELFF
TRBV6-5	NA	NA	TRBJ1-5	TGTGCCAGCACCCTCTTCAGGGTTAGCAATCAGCCCCAGCATTTT	CASTLFRVSNQPQHF
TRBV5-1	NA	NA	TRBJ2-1	TGCGCCAGCAGCTTGGTTGAGGATCTGCGGGGACGCAATGAGCAGTTCTTC	CASSLVEDLRGRNEQFF
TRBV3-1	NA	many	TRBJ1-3	TGTGCCAGCACCCACGGGACACCGCACTCTGGAAACACCATATATTTT	CASTHGTPHSGNTIYF
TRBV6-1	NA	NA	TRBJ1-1	TGTGCCAGCTGGGTTAAACAGAATGAAGCTTTCTTT	CASWVKQNEAFF
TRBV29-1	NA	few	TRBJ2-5	TGCAGCGTTGTGCGGGGCCTCGGAGAGACCCAGTACTTC	CSVVRGLGETQYF
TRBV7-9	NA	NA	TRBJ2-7	TGTGCCAGCAGCTCTGGGGAGGTGGGATCCTACGAGCAGTACTTC	CASSSGEVGSYEQYF
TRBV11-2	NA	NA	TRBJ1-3	TGTGCCAGCAGTTTCAATGGAAACACCATATATTTT	CASSFNGNTIYF
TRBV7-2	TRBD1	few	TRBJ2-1	TGTGCCAGCAACAGGGACAGGGGCAATGAGCAGTTCTTC	CASNRDRGNEQFF
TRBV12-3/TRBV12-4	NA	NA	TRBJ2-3	TGTGCCAGCAGTCCCCAGGACTTAAGCACAGATACGCAGTATTTT	CASSPQDLSTDTQYF
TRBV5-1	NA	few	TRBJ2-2	TGCGCCAGCAGCTTGAACGAAGGGTACGGGGAGCTGTTTTTT	CASSLNEGYGELFF
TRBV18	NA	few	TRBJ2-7	TGTGCCAGCTCAACTAAAACAGTAAGCTCCTACGAGCAGTACTTC	CASSTKTVSSYEQYF
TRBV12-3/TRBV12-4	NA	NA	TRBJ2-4	TGTGCCAGCACCTATCTAGGGGGTGGGAACATTCAGTACTTC	CASTYLGGGNIQYF
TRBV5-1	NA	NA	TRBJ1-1	TGCGCCAGCAGCTTGCCGAAGTTGGGGGGCACTGAAGCTTTCTTT	CASSLPKLGGTEAFF
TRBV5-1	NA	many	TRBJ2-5	TGCGCCAGCAGCTTGCAGCCCCAAGAGACCCAGTACTTC	CASSLQPQETQYF
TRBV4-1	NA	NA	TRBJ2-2	TGCGCCAGCAGCCCAGGGGAGCGATGGGGGGAGCTGTTTTTT	CASSPGERWGELFF
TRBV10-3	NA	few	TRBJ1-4	TGTGCCATCAGTTCCACGGGTCGACCTCAGGAAAAACTGTTTTTT	CAISSTGRPQEKLFF
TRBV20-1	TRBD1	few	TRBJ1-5	TGCAGTGCTAGTGGTTTTTCCGGGACAGGGGGCCAGCCCCAGCATTTT	CSASGFSGTGGQPQHF
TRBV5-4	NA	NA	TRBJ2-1	TGTGCCAGCAGCTCCTTGGGTATGCTATCGAATGAGCAGTTCTTC	CASSSLGMLSNEQFF
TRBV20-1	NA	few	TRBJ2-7	TGCAGTGCATGTGTCCCGCCAGGCGAGCAGTACTTC	CSACVPPGEQYF
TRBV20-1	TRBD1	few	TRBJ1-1	TGCAGTGCTCGAGAGGGACAGGGGGTCACTGCTTTCTTT	CSAREGQGVTAFF
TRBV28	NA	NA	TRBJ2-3	TGTGCCAGCATCCGAGAGGCCCAAGGGACCGAGGGGTATAGCACAGATACGCAGTATTTT	CASIREAQGTEGYSTDTQYF